These 23 T cell receptor beta chains were all obtained from the same sample, sequenced in a study of T cell repertoires in cytomegalovirus infection. From the reads, TCRdb called clonotypes with MiXCR, one entry per CDR3 protein. The sample holds approximately 590,000 distinct CDR3 sequences; roughly 43% are singletons and the top ten take about 46%. Their recognized antigens are unknown. Sequencing was performed on cultured PBMCs, taken from culture after CMV antigen stimulation. The receptors originated from a human donor in good health (CMV status not recorded). Some clones in this sample may be carry-over from other donors' samples.

This clonotype was picked up a small number of times. The chain employs TRBV7-9 and TRBJ2-3; 9 positions match TRBD2. The CDR3 length is 16 residues. The J segment lost 6 bases and the V segment lost 7 bases, leaving 14 bases of the junction unmatched. CDR1 is SEHNR, CDR2 FQNEAQ, per germline (reference sequence). CDR3 region: CASTLGAGGPVDTQYF. The CDR3 nucleotides read TGTGCCAGCACCCTAGGGGCGGGAGGGCCCGTTGATACGCAGTATTTT. The whole variable domain, filled in from reference TRBV7-9 and TRBJ2-3, reads DTGVSQNPRHKITKRGQNVTFRCDPISEHNRLYWYRQTLGQGPEFLTYFQNEAQLEKSRLLSDRFSAERPKGSFSTLEIQRTEQGDSAMYLCASTLGAGGPVDTQYFGPGTRLTVL.

This clonotype was counted many times. The chain carries TRBV27 and TRBJ2-1; D may match TRBD1 or TRBD2 (5 bases each). V lost 8 bases and J 5 bases, leaving 13 bases between the germline ends. Germline values: CDR1 MNHEY, CDR2 SMNVEV (reference sequence). CDR3 length equals 13 residues. In DNA form, the CDR3 reads TGTGCCAGCGGGGGAAGGGTCAACAATGAGCAGTTCTTC. It is translated as CASGGRVNNEQFF.

This clonotype was counted a few times. This chain joins TRBV7-9 and TRBJ2-3; 7 positions match TRBD2. The CDR3 spans 15 residues. V lost 10 bases and J lost 2; bases outside the gene matches: 12. Per the germline V gene, CDR1 is SEHNR and CDR2 is FQNEAQ (reference sequence). In DNA form, the CDR3 reads TGTGCCACCCTCCAGCGGGACTACCCCACAGATACGCAGTATTTT. It codes for CATLQRDYPTDTQYF.

V usage is TRBV6-6 and J usage is TRBJ2-5; 7 nucleotides align to TRBD1. CDR3 length: 15 residues. The germline gives CDR1 MNHNY, CDR2 SVGAGI (reference sequence). The V segment lost 0 bases and the J segment 4 bases; nucleotides outside the gene matches: 5. The CDR3 nucleotides are TGTGCCAGCAGTTACTCCAAGGGGGCGGGAGAGACCCAGTACTTC. It codes for CASSYSKGAGETQYF.

This clonotype came up once. The gene calls are TRBV6-2 or TRBV6-3 and TRBJ2-1; TRBD2 matches at 8 bases. The CDR3 runs to 14 residues. Germline V gene data show CDR1 as MNHEY and CDR2 as SVGEGT. V was pared by 10 bases and J by 7 bases, with 12 bases of the junction left unmatched. The CDR3 region has the DNA TGTGCCACCGGGCTAGCGGGTCCGGGGAATGAGCAGTTCTTC. Protein sequence: CATGLAGPGNEQFF.

This chain uses TRBV5-6 with TRBJ2-7; 11 bases map to TRBD2. The CDR3 length is 16 residues. Trimming at V came to 4 bases and at J to 2 bases, leaving 8 bases not matched to a gene. Germline V gene sequence: CDR1 SGHDT, CDR2 YYEEEE. The CDR3 reads CASSAKTSGAAYEQYF. For the CDR3, the DNA is TGTGCCAGCAGCGCGAAGACTAGCGGGGCAGCCTACGAGCAGTACTTC.

The chain uses TRBV12-3 or TRBV12-4 and TRBJ1-5; D is uncertain. The V and J ends lost 4 bases and 5 bases respectively, with 6 bases between them. The CDR3 consists of 12 residues. CDR3 coding DNA: TGTGCCAGCAGTTATCCTTATCAGCCCCAGCATTTT. The encoded protein is CASSYPYQPQHF.

This clonotype was seen a handful of times. This chain's CDR3 is CASSQDWYSSNQPQHF. The DNA for the CDR3 is TGCGCCAGCAGCCAAGATTGGTACAGTAGCAATCAGCCCCAGCATTTT. The chain joins TRBV4-3 to TRBJ1-5; D gene ambiguous. The CDR3 loop spans 16 amino acids. Germline-derived CDR1 and CDR2 are LGHNA and YSLEER. The ends were cut back, 0 bases at V and 0 bases at J, with 9 bases in the middle.

This clonotype was seen a handful of times. The chain recombines TRBV4-1 with TRBJ1-6; D perhaps matches TRBD1 (5 bases). Germline V CDR1 and CDR2: MGHRA, YSYEKL. The V and J ends lost 4 bases and 5 bases respectively, with 12 bases between them. The CDR3 runs to 15 residues. CDR3 in DNA: TGCGCCAGCAGCCGGGTGGGAGGGGATAATTCACCCCTCCACTTT. Protein sequence: CASSRVGGDNSPLHF.

This clonotype was observed a few times. CDR3 amino acids: CASTRSRNEKLFF. CDR3 coding DNA: TGTGCCAGCACCCGATCCAGGAATGAAAAACTGTTTTTT. The V and J genes are TRBV7-8 and TRBJ1-4; D ambiguous. The ends were cut back, 7 bases at V and 5 bases at J, with 11 bases in the middle. There are 13 residues in the CDR3. In germline, CDR1 is SGHVS, CDR2 FQNEAQ.

The V and J genes are TRBV11-2 and TRBJ2-5, with a tentative D call TRBD1 (6 bases). This CDR3 is 14 amino acids long. The ends were cut back, 5 bases at V and 2 bases at J, with 12 bases in the middle. Germline assignment: CDR1 SGHAT and CDR2 FQNNGV. The CDR3 is CASSIQGLQETQYF. Written as DNA, the CDR3 is TGTGCCAGCAGCATACAGGGTTTACAAGAGACCCAGTACTTC.

The V gene is TRBV19, the J gene TRBJ2-5; D remains unclear. Deletions cut 3 bases from V and 3 bases from J, with 2 bases between. The CDR3 is 11 residues long. In germline, CDR1 is LNHDA, CDR2 SQIVND (reference sequence). The CDR3 region is CASSMKETQYF. CDR3 DNA sequence: TGTGCCAGTAGTATGAAAGAGACCCAGTACTTC.

This clonotype has a handful of counts. The V gene is TRBV7-2, the J gene TRBJ2-5; 8 nucleotides line up with TRBD2. This CDR3 has 15 residues. J gave up 5 bases and V 2 bases, and 7 bases lay outside the gene matches. CDR1 SGHTA and CDR2 FQGNSA come from the germline V gene. The CDR3 protein is CASSLFRGGTETQYF. CDR3 sequence (DNA): TGTGCCAGCAGCTTATTCCGGGGGGGAACGGAGACCCAGTACTTC.

The rearrangement links TRBV4-1 to TRBJ1-6; no clear D gene. Germline CDR1 reads MGHRA; CDR2 reads YSYEKL. This CDR3 region has 16 residues. V shed 0 bases and J shed 13 bases, with 19 bases lying between them. The CDR3 protein is CASSQEGERSIYPLHF. The DNA of the CDR3 is TGCGCCAGCAGCCAAGAAGGTGAAAGGAGCATCTATCCCCTCCACTTT.

The chain carries TRBV4-1 and TRBJ2-1; 7 bases are shared with TRBD2. Germline-derived CDR1 and CDR2 are MGHRA and YSYEKL. V gave up 2 bases and J gave up 0 bases; unmatched junction bases: 7. There are 17 residues in the CDR3. The CDR3, as DNA: TGCGCCAGCAGCCAATCCACCGGGGGGAGCTCCTACAATGAGCAGTTCTTC. Amino acids: CASSQSTGGSSYNEQFF.

The CDR3 region is CASRNTGSGANVLTF. CDR3 sequence (DNA): TGTGCCAGCAGAAATACGGGTTCTGGGGCCAACGTCCTGACTTTC. The chain joins TRBV2 to TRBJ2-6, with D hard to call. The CDR3 totals 15 residues. V shed 6 bases and J shed 1 base, with 10 bases lying between them. The V gene's germline CDR1 is SNHLY and CDR2 FYNNEI.

The chain has TRBV10-3 and TRBJ2-1; 9 bases fit TRBD2. Germline V gene sequence: CDR1 ENHRY, CDR2 SYGVKD. Unmatched junction bases numbered 7, after V lost 7 bases and J lost 6 bases. This CDR3 has 14 residues. The CDR3: CAIKASGGPNEQFF. CDR3 sequence (DNA): TGTGCCATCAAAGCCAGCGGGGGGCCCAATGAGCAGTTCTTC.

This clonotype has more than one count but fewer than ten. This sequence joins TRBV7-2 and TRBJ2-3; D possibly corresponds to TRBD2 (5 bases). The CDR3 length is 15 residues. Trimming removed 3 bases from V and 4 bases from J, with 14 bases in between. Per germline, CDR1 SGHTA and CDR2 FQGNSA. CDR3 protein: CASSFDTLAADTQYF. CDR3 nucleotide sequence: TGTGCCAGCAGCTTTGACACCCTAGCTGCAGATACGCAGTATTTT.

The chain has TRBV18 and TRBJ2-3, with D perhaps matching TRBD1 or TRBD2 (5 bases each). The CDR3 has 15 amino acids. Germline CDR1 reads KGHSH; CDR2 reads LQKENI. The V end lost 3 bases, the J end lost 2 bases, and 12 bases lay between the germline ends. This CDR3 is CASSPRDPYTDTQYF. Written as DNA, the CDR3 is TGTGCCAGCTCACCTCGGGACCCCTACACAGATACGCAGTATTTT.

This chain joins TRBV6-6 and TRBJ2-1, with 10 bases fitting TRBD1. The germline gives CDR1 MNHNY, CDR2 SVGAGI (reference sequence). Trimming at V came to 7 bases and at J to 8 bases, leaving 8 bases not matched to a gene. The CDR3 contains 14 residues. CDR3 nucleotide sequence: TGTGCCAGCATTCCTATGACAGGGGGCGATGAGCAGTTCTTC. This translates into CASIPMTGGDEQFF.

The sample holds many counts of this clonotype. The gene calls are TRBV5-4 and TRBJ2-7, with D possibly matching TRBD2 (6 bases). The V and J ends lost 3 bases and 4 bases respectively, with 8 bases between them. Germline lookup yields CDR1 SGHNT and CDR2 YYREEE (reference sequence). The CDR3 consists of 12 residues. The CDR3 protein is CASSWAGYEQYF. DNA of the CDR3: TGTGCCAGCAGCTGGGCGGGATACGAGCAGTACTTC.

This clonotype was detected a few times. This rearrangement joins TRBV7-2 to TRBJ2-1; D is unclear. The V gene's germline CDR1 is SGHTA and CDR2 FQGNSA. The CDR3 extends over 13 amino acids. V was clipped by 1 base and J by 4 bases, with 5 bases between them. The CDR3 here is CASSLEKYNEQFF. The CDR3, as DNA: TGTGCCAGCAGCTTAGAGAAGTACAATGAGCAGTTCTTC.

The chain uses TRBV29-1 and TRBJ2-5, with D possibly being TRBD1 or TRBD2 (5 bases each). The V gene lost 3 bases and the J gene lost 5 bases, with 22 bases spanning the gap. Per germline, CDR1 SQVTM and CDR2 ANQGSEA. CDR3 size: 16 residues. Here the CDR3 DNA reads TGCAGCGTTGAGCCTCCGGGACCTCGAACTTGGGAGACCCAGTACTTC. Its protein is CSVEPPGPRTWETQYF.